Presented here are 5 T cell receptor beta chains from one specimen sequenced in a study of regulatory T cells in long-lasting Graves disease (dated by TCRdb to about 2021). Library preparation used multiplex PCR. Data came from an Illumina HiSeq 4000. iRepertoire HTBI primers and Arm-PCR amplification of CDR3 regions were used to construct TCR beta libraries. TCRdb reprocessed the public reads (quality trimming at Q25 with fastp, clone calling with MiXCR) and kept in-frame beta chains. Rows with a matching CDR3 protein are joined into one entry that keeps the most common DNA and genes. In all, the sample holds almost 350,000 distinct CDR3 sequences, and 15% to 20% of those were seen once. 25% to 35% of the sample is taken by the ten largest. The time point label corresponds to: persistent/refractory GD, antithyroid drugs over 5 years with positive TRAb. RNA was extracted from PBMCs in TRIzol for both TCR sequencing and RNA sequencing.

Sequencing used peripheral blood mononuclear cells (PBMCs), obtained when the disease was refractory, from a patient treated with antithyroid drugs. The origin of the receptors is a female donor with Graves disease.

This clonotype occurred a few times. This rearrangement joins TRBV5-1 to TRBJ1-2; 12 bases match TRBD1. The CDR3 covers 17 residues. Germline V lookup: CDR1 SGHRS, CDR2 YFSETQ. Trimming at V came to 3 bases and at J to 0 bases, leaving 6 bases not matched to a gene. The CDR3 protein is CASSSGTGGTANYGYTF. The CDR3 DNA is TGCGCCAGCAGCTCCGGGACAGGGGGCACAGCTAACTATGGCTACACCTTC.

The V call is TRBV10-3, the J call TRBJ1-1; possible D gene TRBD1, 5 bases. Trimming left V 3 bases short and J 4 bases short, with 15 bases between. CDR3 size: 15 residues. The germline gives CDR1 ENHRY, CDR2 SYGVKD. The CDR3 is CAISEPRSGSTEAFF. The DNA of the CDR3 is TGTGCCATCAGTGAACCGCGCTCAGGGAGCACTGAAGCTTTCTTT.

This clonotype came up many times. This rearrangement joins TRBV7-8 to TRBJ1-2; D gene uncertain. The CDR3 length is 15 residues. Trimming removed 1 base from V and 2 bases from J, with 11 bases in between. Germline loops: CDR1 SGHVS, CDR2 FQNEAQ. The CDR3 DNA is TGTGCCAGCAGCTTAGAGGCCAACAAAAACTATGGCTACACCTTC. Translating gives CASSLEANKNYGYTF.

This clonotype has ten or more counts. This chain links TRBV7-2 with TRBJ2-5, with D perhaps TRBD1 (6 bases). Trimming took off 5 bases at V and 6 bases at J, with 22 bases between the two ends. The CDR3 runs 16 residues. CDR1 SGHTA and CDR2 FQGNSA come from the germline V gene. The CDR3 region has the DNA TGTGCCAGCAGCCCAACCAGGGACACCCTCCGTCAGACCCAGTACTTC. This encodes CASSPTRDTLRQTQYF.

This clonotype has a single count. The V and J genes are TRBV27 and TRBJ2-1, with 13 bases fitting TRBD2. Unmatched junction bases numbered 5, after V lost 4 bases and J lost 8 bases. Germline V gene lookup returns CDR1 MNHEY and CDR2 SMNVEV (reference sequence). The CDR3 runs 15 residues. The CDR3: CASSSGTSGAHEQFF. In nucleotides, the CDR3 is TGTGCCAGCAGTTCCGGGACTAGCGGGGCACATGAGCAGTTCTTC.